This entry lists 20 T cell receptor beta chains sequenced from one sample in a study of T cell repertoires in cytomegalovirus infection. TCRdb used MiXCR to reprocess the reads, holding one entry per CDR3 protein. The sample lists around 550,000 distinct CDR3 sequences, about 30% occurring once. Sequencing used PBMCs. All receptors come from a human donor in good health (CMV status not recorded). Some clones in this sample may be carry-over from other donors' samples.

The table lists this clonotype with a few counts. V usage is TRBV7-9 and J usage is TRBJ2-7; 8 nucleotides line up with TRBD2. The CDR3 covers 13 residues. The junction had 3 bases not matched to a gene; V was cut back by 1 base and J by 7 bases. Germline CDR1 reads SEHNR; CDR2 reads FQNEAQ (reference sequence). The CDR3 nucleotides are TGTGCCAGCAGCTTAGAGGGGACTAGAGAGCAGTACTTC. Protein product: CASSLEGTREQYF.

Ten or more counts support this clonotype. This chain uses TRBV7-2 with TRBJ2-7, with D uncertain. The CDR3 runs 15 residues. Germline V lookup: CDR1 SGHTA, CDR2 FQGNSA. Trimming pared 6 bases from V and 0 bases from J, leaving 15 bases between. The DNA for the CDR3 is TGTGCCAGCAGAAGCCAAGGGAATCCCTCCTACGAGCAGTACTTC. It yields the protein CASRSQGNPSYEQYF.

In its sample, this clonotype was seen many times. This CDR3 is CASGAGNQPQHF. CDR3 sequence (DNA): TGTGCCAGCGGGGCGGGGAATCAGCCCCAGCATTTT. V is TRBV12-3 or TRBV12-4 and J is TRBJ1-5; D perhaps matches TRBD1 (5 bases). CDR3 length equals 12 residues. V lost 8 bases and J lost 4, with 9 bases in between.

The DNA for the CDR3 is TGTGCCAGCAGTCTGGGGGGACAGGAGGAAGCTTTCTTT. Amino acid sequence: CASSLGGQEEAFF. This chain uses TRBV27 with TRBJ1-1, with 8 bases fitting TRBD1. Germline V gene sequence: CDR1 MNHEY, CDR2 SMNVEV (reference sequence). The CDR3 runs 13 residues. The V gene end was trimmed by 5 bases and the J gene end by 8 bases; junction bases not matched to a gene: 7.

The V and J genes are TRBV10-3 and TRBJ1-1; D unresolved. The CDR3 is 13 residues long. Germline V lookup: CDR1 ENHRY, CDR2 SYGVKD. V dropped 0 bases and J dropped 1 base, with 3 bases sitting between them. DNA of the CDR3: TGTGCCATCAGTGAGTCGAAGAACACTGAAGCTTTCTTT. The encoded protein is CAISESKNTEAFF.

The gene calls are TRBV12-3 or TRBV12-4 and TRBJ2-2, with D possibly being TRBD1 (5 bases). Trimming removed 6 bases from V and 1 base from J, with 12 bases in between. This CDR3 comprises 15 residues. The CDR3 nucleotides are TGTGCCAGCAGCTCAGGACAAATGAACACCGGGGAGCTGTTTTTT. Protein product: CASSSGQMNTGELFF.

The chain recombines TRBV19 with TRBJ2-1; D call uncertain. The CDR3 covers 12 residues. V was cut by 1 base and J by 8 bases, with 6 bases left in between. CDR1 and CDR2 (germline): LNHDA, SQIVND (reference sequence). The CDR3 DNA reads as TGTGCCAGTAGTATAGGGACCGATGAGCAGTTCTTC. Its translation: CASSIGTDEQFF.

The V and J genes are TRBV20-1 and TRBJ1-2, with 8 bases identical to TRBD1. CDR1 and CDR2 from the germline V gene are DFQATT and SNEGSKA (reference sequence). V lost 1 base, J lost 4 bases, and 8 bases stayed unmatched. The CDR3 is 15 amino acids. DNA of the CDR3: TGCAGTGCTAGAGCCCAGGACAGGGATTTCTATGGCTACACCTTC. The encoded protein is CSARAQDRDFYGYTF.

The table lists this clonotype with many counts. This sequence joins TRBV6-6 and TRBJ2-1; 11 positions agree with TRBD2. With V trimmed by 9 bases and J by 5 bases, 3 bases remained unmatched. Looked up from germline, CDR1 is MNHNY and CDR2 is SVGAGI (reference sequence). This CDR3 region has 13 residues. This chain's CDR3 is CASSGRGDNEQFF. CDR3 DNA sequence: TGTGCCAGTAGCGGGAGGGGCGACAATGAGCAGTTCTTC.

This clonotype was seen more than once but under ten times. V is TRBV24-1 and J is TRBJ1-2, with 10 bases aligning to TRBD1. The V segment lost 4 bases and the J segment 4 bases; nucleotides outside the gene matches: 5. This CDR3 spans 15 amino acids. Germline loops: CDR1 KGHDR, CDR2 SFDVKD. The DNA for the CDR3 is TGTGCCACCAGTGAGCGGACAGGGGGGGTCTATGGCTACACCTTC. It specifies CATSERTGGVYGYTF.

Many counts were recorded for this clonotype. This sequence joins TRBV7-2 and TRBJ1-1; tentative D call: TRBD1 (5 bases). The V end lost 5 bases, the J end lost 11 bases, and 15 bases lay between the germline ends. The V gene's germline CDR1 is SGHTA and CDR2 FQGNSA. The CDR3 spans 12 residues. The chain's CDR3 is CASSPAGGKAFF. The CDR3 coding sequence is TGTGCCAGCAGCCCTGCGGGGGGTAAGGCTTTCTTT. The entire variable domain, with the rest obtained from reference TRBV7-2 and TRBJ1-1, is as follows: GAGVSQSPSNKVTEKGKDVELRCDPISGHTALYWYRQSLGQGLEFLIYFQGNSAPDKSGLPSDRFSAERTGGSVSTLTIQRTQQEDSAVYLCASSPAGGKAFFGQGTRLTVV.

This rearrangement joins TRBV15 to TRBJ1-3, with D possibly being TRBD1 (6 bases). Germline CDR1 is LNHNV and CDR2 is YYDKDF (reference sequence). V was pared by 4 bases and J by 0 bases, with 10 bases between. The CDR3 totals 15 residues. The CDR3 DNA reads as TGTGCCACCAGCAACGGACAGAACTCTGGAAACACCATATATTTT. The encoded protein is CATSNGQNSGNTIYF.

The rearrangement joins TRBV7-9 to TRBJ2-5; perhaps TRBD2 as D (6 bases). Trimming removed 3 bases from V and 2 bases from J, with 13 bases in between. Germline V lookup: CDR1 SEHNR, CDR2 FQNEAQ (reference sequence). The CDR3 consists of 15 residues. The CDR3 DNA follows: TGTGCCAGCAGCTTCGACGGGAGTGGGCAAGAGACCCAGTACTTC. Encoded protein: CASSFDGSGQETQYF.

This clonotype was counted between two and nine times. The J gene is TRBJ2-1, the V gene TRBV19, with TRBD2 identical over 9 bases. V shed 9 bases, J shed 0 bases, and the junction held 12 bases outside the gene matches. The CDR3 contains 17 residues. Germline V lookup: CDR1 LNHDA, CDR2 SQIVND (reference sequence). The CDR3 sequence is CASPSGLAKSSYNEQFF. The CDR3 nucleotides read TGTGCCAGCCCATCGGGACTAGCTAAGAGCTCCTACAATGAGCAGTTCTTC.

V is TRBV6-8 and J is TRBJ1-3; TRBD1 might be the D (5 bases). The V and J ends lost 4 bases and 1 base respectively, with 14 bases between them. The CDR3 consists of 16 residues. Germline CDR1 and CDR2: MNHGY and SAAAGT. The chain's CDR3 is CASSLLTGGSGNTIYF. The CDR3 bases are TGTGCCAGCAGTTTACTTACTGGGGGTTCTGGAAACACCATATATTTT.

As regards this clonotype: A much larger clone differs by one base, so this may be a read error. The CDR3 ends on some other residue instead of the conserved phenylalanine or tryptophan, so this is likely a read error. The chain links TRBV12-3 or TRBV12-4 to TRBJ1-6; D may be TRBD1 (5 bases). CDR3 length: 15 amino acids. V lost 2 bases and J 7 bases, leaving 12 bases between the germline ends. The CDR3 coding sequence is TGTGCCAGCAGTTTACAGGGTATTAGAAATTCACCCCTCCACTCT. Encoded protein: CASSLQGIRNSPLHS.

This chain links TRBV28 with TRBJ1-1; D remains ambiguous. The V end lost 2 bases, the J end lost 0 bases, and 10 bases lay between the germline ends. This CDR3 is built from 15 residues. Germline V gene sequence: CDR1 MDHEN, CDR2 SYDVKM. CDR3 DNA: TGTGCCAGCAGTTTAGTACAGACCATGAACACTGAAGCTTTCTTT. It translates to CASSLVQTMNTEAFF.

The CDR3 protein is CASSPHEKLFF. The CDR3 bases are TGTGCCAGCAGTCCCCATGAAAAACTGTTTTTT. The V call is TRBV28, the J call TRBJ1-4; D unresolved. The CDR3 loop spans 11 amino acids. Germline V CDR1 and CDR2: MDHEN, SYDVKM. Deletions cut 5 bases from V and 6 bases from J, with 4 bases between.

The chain combines TRBV7-9 with TRBJ2-1; 7 nucleotides line up with TRBD2. The CDR3 extends over 13 amino acids. Germline V lookup: CDR1 SEHNR, CDR2 FQNEAQ (reference sequence). The V segment lost 5 bases and the J segment 3 bases; nucleotides outside the gene matches: 1. The chain's CDR3 is CASSGTNYNEQFF. In DNA, the CDR3 is TGTGCCAGCAGCGGGACTAACTACAATGAGCAGTTCTTC. Drawing the rest from reference TRBV7-9 and TRBJ2-1, the complete variable domain is DTGVSQNPRHKITKRGQNVTFRCDPISEHNRLYWYRQTLGQGPEFLTYFQNEAQLEKSRLLSDRFSAERPKGSFSTLEIQRTEQGDSAMYLCASSGTNYNEQFFGPGTRLTVL.

The rearrangement uses TRBV7-6 and TRBJ2-2; maybe TRBD1 (6 bases). The V gene's germline CDR1 is SGHVS and CDR2 FNYEAQ. The CDR3 is 15 residues long. V was clipped by 4 bases and J by 3 bases, with 12 bases between them. The CDR3 region has the DNA TGTGCCAGCAGCTCGAGTCAGGGGTACACCGGGGAGCTGTTTTTT. Translated, it gives CASSSSQGYTGELFF. The whole variable domain, filled in from reference TRBV7-6 and TRBJ2-2, reads GAGVSQSPRYKVTKRGQDVALRCDPISGHVSLYWYRQALGQGPEFLTYFNYEAQQDKSGLPNDRFSAERPEGSISTLTIQRTEQRDSAMYRCASSSSQGYTGELFFGEGSRLTVL.